These 22 T cell receptor beta chains were all obtained from the same sample, sequenced in a study of blood T cell repertoires in COVID-19. Some clones are missing from TCRdb's copy, which holds only in-frame ones; the method was immunoSEQ multiplex PCR. The data show roughly 190,000 clones, around 82% seen once. Sequencing was carried out using PBMCs or T cells enriched from blood (not recorded which). Source of these receptors: a woman between 50 and 59 years old with acute COVID-19.

The chain uses TRBV21-1 and TRBJ2-1; TRBD2, the D gene given by the table, was not confirmed from the DNA. TRBV21-1 is given as a pseudogene. The CDR3 length is 11 residues. This CDR3 is CASSPRNEQFF. CDR3 in DNA: TGTGCCAGCAGCCCGCGGAATGAGCAGTTCTTC.

The chain employs TRBV24-1 and TRBJ2-2, with TRBD1 matching over 7 bases. The CDR3 covers 16 residues. With V trimmed by 3 bases and J by 3 bases, 6 bases remained unmatched. The V gene's germline CDR1 is KGHDR and CDR2 SFDVKD. DNA for the CDR3: TGTGCCACCAGTGATCCGCGGACAGGAGACACCGGGGAGCTGTTTTTT. It is translated as CATSDPRTGDTGELFF.

The V gene is TRBV18, the J gene TRBJ1-1, with TRBD1 matching 10 bases. The J segment lost 5 bases and the V segment lost 4 bases, leaving 7 bases of the junction unmatched. Germline assignment: CDR1 KGHSH and CDR2 LQKENI. This CDR3 region has 15 residues. CDR3: CASSLTGTGETEAFF. The CDR3, as DNA: TGTGCCAGCTCACTTACCGGGACAGGGGAGACTGAAGCTTTCTTT.

This chain joins TRBV12-3 or TRBV12-4 and TRBJ2-1; no reliable D call. This CDR3 spans 11 amino acids. V dropped 6 bases and J dropped 7 bases, with 7 bases sitting between them. This chain's CDR3 is CASRLVNEQFF. In DNA form, the CDR3 reads TGTGCCAGCAGGCTAGTGAATGAGCAGTTCTTC.

This sequence joins TRBV9 and TRBJ1-2; 7 positions agree with TRBD1. CDR1 and CDR2 (germline): SGDLS, YYNGEE. The CDR3 has 14 residues. Trimming removed 3 bases from V and 4 bases from J; junction bases left unmatched: 6. CDR3 nucleotides: TGTGCCAGCAGCGAGGGGGACAGCCCCTATGGCTACACCTTC. Translating gives CASSEGDSPYGYTF.

This clone was counted between two and nine times. This chain uses TRBV7-9 with TRBJ2-1, with 9 bases lining up with TRBD1. This CDR3 spans 14 amino acids. With 6 bases clipped from V and 8 bases from J, the junction kept 8 bases outside the gene matches. The germline V gene encodes CDR1 SEHNR and CDR2 FQNEAQ (reference sequence). The CDR3 DNA is TGTGCCAGCAGTCGGACAGGGGTCTCTTATGAGCAGTTCTTC. It yields the protein CASSRTGVSYEQFF.

The V gene is TRBV2, the J gene TRBJ2-3; 15 nucleotides line up with TRBD2. CDR1 SNHLY and CDR2 FYNNEI come from the germline V gene. With V trimmed by 5 bases and J by 2 bases, 5 bases remained unmatched. The CDR3 length is 17 residues. CDR3 amino acids: CASSWTSGGGNTDTQYF. The CDR3, as DNA: TGTGCCAGCAGTTGGACTAGCGGGGGGGGAAACACAGATACGCAGTATTTT.

This chain uses TRBV11-2 with TRBJ2-3; D perhaps matches TRBD1 (5 bases). The germline V and J ends were trimmed by 5 bases and 0 bases, with 12 bases remaining between them. The CDR3 is 15 amino acids. The germline V gene encodes CDR1 SGHAT and CDR2 FQNNGV. As DNA, the CDR3 is TGTGCCAGCAGCATCAGGGTCTCTAGCACAGATACGCAGTATTTT. Encoded protein: CASSIRVSSTDTQYF.

The chain employs TRBV7-9 and TRBJ1-2; a possible D gene is TRBD1 (6 bases). This CDR3 spans 16 amino acids. The germline CDR1 and CDR2 sequences are SEHNR and FQNEAQ (reference sequence). V lost 1 base, J lost 4 bases, and 16 bases lay in between. The CDR3 sequence is CASSLGRQEMTYGYTF. For the CDR3, the DNA is TGTGCCAGCAGCTTAGGGCGACAGGAGATGACCTATGGCTACACCTTC.

In the case of this clone: Within the sample, other DNA sequences also encode this same CDR3. The chain carries TRBV18 and TRBJ1-1; 8 bases are shared with TRBD1. Germline V gene sequence: CDR1 KGHSH, CDR2 LQKENI. Germline trimming cut 4 bases from V and 6 bases from J; bases unmatched to any gene: 1. This CDR3 is built from 12 residues. The CDR3 protein is CASSLQGAEAFF. The CDR3 DNA sequence: TGTGCCAGCTCACTACAGGGGGCTGAAGCTTTCTTT.

The chain carries TRBV2 and TRBJ2-7; 8 bases align to TRBD1. The germline gives CDR1 SNHLY, CDR2 FYNNEI. The CDR3 contains 11 residues. V was pared by 6 bases and J by 11 bases, with 6 bases of the junction left unmatched. Written as DNA, the CDR3 is TGTGCCAGCAGAGCCCCGACAGGGGAGTACGTC. Protein: CASRAPTGEYV.

CDR3 in DNA: TGTGCCAGTAGTCCTTCTCTACCGGGAGAAAAACTGTTTTTT. This encodes CASSPSLPGEKLFF. The chain employs TRBV19 and TRBJ1-4; no definite D call. The V end lost 5 bases, the J end lost 8 bases, and 15 bases lay between the germline ends. The CDR3 is made up of 14 amino acids. Germline loops: CDR1 LNHDA, CDR2 SQIVND (reference sequence).

This clone was observed a single time. This chain uses TRBV2 with TRBJ2-1; 8 bases fit TRBD2. This CDR3 region has 15 residues. The ends lost 4 bases at V and 2 bases at J; junction bases unmatched: 4. CDR1 is SNHLY and CDR2 is FYNNEI in the germline V gene. The CDR3 loop reads CASSAPGGTYNEQFF. In DNA form, the CDR3 reads TGTGCCAGCAGTGCTCCGGGGGGGACCTACAATGAGCAGTTCTTC.

This clone was recorded once. This chain joins TRBV3-1 (or the pseudogene TRBV3-2) and TRBJ1-3; D is unresolved. V lost 1 base and J lost 7, with 8 bases in between. Germline V gene lookup returns CDR1 LGHDT and CDR2 YNNKEL (reference sequence). The CDR3 has 13 amino acids. The CDR3 loop reads CASSQGVENTIYF. CDR3 sequence (DNA): TGTGCCAGCAGCCAAGGTGTGGAGAACACCATATATTTT.

This chain connects TRBV13 to TRBJ1-6; 7 bases fit TRBD1. CDR3 length: 14 residues. The germline V gene has CDR1 PRHDT and CDR2 FYEKMQ (reference sequence). V lost 4 bases to trimming and J lost 10 bases; unmatched junction nucleotides: 7. This CDR3 is CASSWAGGGSPLHF. In DNA, the CDR3 is TGTGCCAGCAGCTGGGCAGGGGGTGGATCACCCCTCCACTTT.

Points on this clone: At one end the junction does not follow the germline gene, possibly because of a read error. V usage is TRBV12-3 or TRBV12-4 and J usage is TRBJ2-1; 7 bases align to TRBD2. CDR3 size: 12 residues. Written as DNA, the CDR3 is TGTGCCAGCAGAAAAGGGAGGGGTGAGGAGTTCTTC. Amino acids: CASRKGRGEEFF.

The chain joins TRBV4-1 to TRBJ1-1; possible D gene TRBD1, 5 bases. Germline V CDR1 and CDR2: MGHRA, YSYEKL. V shed 0 bases and J shed 1 base, with 9 bases lying between them. The CDR3 spans 15 residues. CDR3 amino acids: CASSQERQRNTEAFF. The CDR3 DNA reads TGCGCCAGCAGCCAAGAACGACAGAGGAACACTGAAGCTTTCTTT.

This chain joins TRBV5-1 and TRBJ2-5; 15 bases match TRBD2. CDR1 and CDR2 from the germline V gene are SGHRS and YFSETQ. The CDR3 has 16 amino acids. V was clipped by 4 bases and J by 5 bases; unmatched bases: 6. This CDR3 reads CASSGLAGGRRETQYF. DNA for the CDR3: TGCGCCAGCAGCGGACTAGCGGGGGGGCGGCGGGAGACCCAGTACTTC.

The genes are TRBV20-1 and TRBJ1-3, with D possibly being TRBD1 (6 bases). Germline V lookup: CDR1 DFQATT, CDR2 SNEGSKA (reference sequence). Trimming took 3 bases from V and 2 from J, leaving 11 bases between them. This CDR3 is built from 14 residues. The CDR3: CSASISGAGNTIYF. The CDR3 DNA is TGCAGTGCTAGTATTTCAGGGGCTGGAAACACCATATATTTT.

The chain employs TRBV6-1 and TRBJ2-6, with D unresolved. This CDR3 is 14 amino acids long. Germline V gene sequence: CDR1 MNHNS, CDR2 SASEGT. V was cut by 3 bases and J by 2 bases, with 5 bases left in between. The CDR3 coding sequence is TGTGCCAGCAGTGAGGGCGCTGGGGCCAACGTCCTGACTTTC. Its translation: CASSEGAGANVLTF.

J is TRBJ1-5 and V is TRBV28; perhaps TRBD1 as D (5 bases). V was clipped by 3 bases and J by 2 bases, with 14 bases between them. This CDR3 contains 16 residues. Germline V lookup: CDR1 MDHEN, CDR2 SYDVKM. The CDR3 bases are TGTGCCAGCAGTTTTAGCAAGGGGTGGGGCAATCAGCCCCAGCATTTT. Protein: CASSFSKGWGNQPQHF.

This clone was picked up a small number of times. This chain joins TRBV7-2 and TRBJ1-5; D is possibly TRBD1 (5 bases). CDR3 length: 15 residues. From germline, CDR1 is SGHTA and CDR2 FQGNSA. The V end was cut by 4 bases, the J end by 5 bases, with 15 bases between. The CDR3 DNA follows: TGTGCCAGCAGCTCCTCACTCCGGGGGGATCAGCCCCAGCATTTT. This encodes CASSSSLRGDQPQHF. The full variable domain, its missing parts supplied by reference TRBV7-2 and TRBJ1-5, is GAGVSQSPSNKVTEKGKDVELRCDPISGHTALYWYRQSLGQGLEFLIYFQGNSAPDKSGLPSDRFSAERTGGSVSTLTIQRTQQEDSAVYLCASSSSLRGDQPQHFGDGTRLSIL.